This T cell receptor (beta chain) was recovered during a study of blood T cell repertoires in COVID-19. Across the whole study: Donors in the United States, Italy and Spain gave samples during acute or convalescent COVID-19.

Some clones are missing from TCRdb's copy, which holds only in-frame ones; the method was immunoSEQ multiplex PCR. The table records about 220,000 clones, about 78% of them present only once. Trimming removed 6 bases from V and 4 bases from J; junction bases left unmatched: 13. The CDR3 totals 18 residues. Per the germline V gene, CDR1 is KGHSH and CDR2 is LQKENI. This chain uses TRBV18 with TRBJ2-2; 11 bases match TRBD2. The source of this sequence is a woman in her seventies with acute or convalescent COVID-19. Sequenced input: peripheral blood. The CDR3 loop reads CASSPLAGGPDGTGELFF. DNA of the CDR3: TGTGCCAGCTCTCCCTTAGCGGGGGGGCCGGACGGCACCGGGGAGCTGTTTTTT.